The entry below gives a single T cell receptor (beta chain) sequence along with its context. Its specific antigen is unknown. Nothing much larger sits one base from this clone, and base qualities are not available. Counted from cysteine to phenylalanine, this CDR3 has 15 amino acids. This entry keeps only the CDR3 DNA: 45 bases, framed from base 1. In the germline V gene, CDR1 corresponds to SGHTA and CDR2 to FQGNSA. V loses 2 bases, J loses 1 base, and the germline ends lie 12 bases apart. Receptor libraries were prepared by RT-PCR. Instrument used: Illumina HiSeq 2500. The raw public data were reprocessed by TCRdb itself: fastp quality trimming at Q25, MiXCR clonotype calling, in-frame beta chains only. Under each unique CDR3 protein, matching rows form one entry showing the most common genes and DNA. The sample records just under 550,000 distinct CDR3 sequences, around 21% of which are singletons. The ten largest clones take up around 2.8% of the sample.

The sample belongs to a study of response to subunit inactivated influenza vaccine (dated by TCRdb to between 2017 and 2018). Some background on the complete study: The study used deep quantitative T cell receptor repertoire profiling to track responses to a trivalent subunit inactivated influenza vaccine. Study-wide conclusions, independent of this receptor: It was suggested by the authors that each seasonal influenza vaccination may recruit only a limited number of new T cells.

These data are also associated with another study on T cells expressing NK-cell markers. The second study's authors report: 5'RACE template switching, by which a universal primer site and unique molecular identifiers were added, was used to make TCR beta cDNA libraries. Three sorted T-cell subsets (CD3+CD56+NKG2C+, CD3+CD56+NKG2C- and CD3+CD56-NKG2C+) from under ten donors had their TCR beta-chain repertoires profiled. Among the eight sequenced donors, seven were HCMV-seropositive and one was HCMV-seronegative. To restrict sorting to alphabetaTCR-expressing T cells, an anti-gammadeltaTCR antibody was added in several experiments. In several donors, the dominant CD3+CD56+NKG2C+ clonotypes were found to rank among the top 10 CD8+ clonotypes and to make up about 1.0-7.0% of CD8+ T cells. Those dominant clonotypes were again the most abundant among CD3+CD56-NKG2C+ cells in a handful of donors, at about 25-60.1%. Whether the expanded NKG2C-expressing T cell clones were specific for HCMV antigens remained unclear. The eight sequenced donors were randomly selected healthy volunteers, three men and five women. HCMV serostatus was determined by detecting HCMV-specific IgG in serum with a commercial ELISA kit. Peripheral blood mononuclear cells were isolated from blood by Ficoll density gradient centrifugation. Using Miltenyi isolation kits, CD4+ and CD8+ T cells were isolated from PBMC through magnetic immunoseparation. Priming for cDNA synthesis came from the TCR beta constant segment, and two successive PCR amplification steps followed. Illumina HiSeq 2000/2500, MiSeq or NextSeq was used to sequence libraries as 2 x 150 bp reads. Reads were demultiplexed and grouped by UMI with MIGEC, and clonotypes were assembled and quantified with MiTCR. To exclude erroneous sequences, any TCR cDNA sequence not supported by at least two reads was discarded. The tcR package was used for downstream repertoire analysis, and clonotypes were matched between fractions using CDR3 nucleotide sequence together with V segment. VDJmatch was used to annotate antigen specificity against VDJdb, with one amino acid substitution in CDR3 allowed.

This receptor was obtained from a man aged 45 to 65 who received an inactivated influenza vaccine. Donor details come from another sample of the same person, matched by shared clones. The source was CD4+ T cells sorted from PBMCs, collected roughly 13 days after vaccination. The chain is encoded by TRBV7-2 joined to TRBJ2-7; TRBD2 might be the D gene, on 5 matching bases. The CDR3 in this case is CASSLPGGVSYEQYF. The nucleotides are TGTGCCAGCAGCTTACCCGGAGGTGTATCCTACGAGCAGTACTTC.